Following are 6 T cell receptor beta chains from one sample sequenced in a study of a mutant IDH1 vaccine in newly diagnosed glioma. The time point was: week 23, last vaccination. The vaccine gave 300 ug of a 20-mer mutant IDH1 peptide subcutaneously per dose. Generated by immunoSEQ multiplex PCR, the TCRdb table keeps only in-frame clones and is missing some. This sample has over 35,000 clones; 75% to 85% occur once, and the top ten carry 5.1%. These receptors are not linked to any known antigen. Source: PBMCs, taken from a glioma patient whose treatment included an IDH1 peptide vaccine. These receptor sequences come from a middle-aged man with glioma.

The CDR3 DNA sequence: TGTGCCAGCAGTTATCGCAGGACTGTGAACACTGAAGCTTTCTTT. Translating gives CASSYRRTVNTEAFF. The chain carries TRBV6-5 and TRBJ1-1; D remains unclear. The CDR3 is 15 amino acids. CDR1 and CDR2 (germline): MNHEY, SVGAGI. Trimming pared 3 bases from V and 0 bases from J, leaving 11 bases between.

In DNA form, the CDR3 reads TGTGCCAGCAGCCGTCCAGAGGGTACGCAGTATTTT. Amino acid sequence: CASSRPEGTQYF. The V gene is TRBV7-9, the J gene TRBJ2-3, with D possibly TRBD2 on 5 matching bases. CDR3 length: 12 residues. V dropped 5 bases and J dropped 8 bases, with 11 bases sitting between them. Germline-derived CDR1 and CDR2 are SEHNR and FQNEAQ (reference sequence).

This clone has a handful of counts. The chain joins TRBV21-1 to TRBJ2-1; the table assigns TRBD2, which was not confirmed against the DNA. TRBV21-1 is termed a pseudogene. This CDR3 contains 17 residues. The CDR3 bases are TGTGCCAGCAGCCAAAGGCTAGCGTTGAGCTCCTACAATGAGCAGTTCTTC. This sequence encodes CASSQRLALSSYNEQFF.

The CDR3 here is CASSSRGINYNEQFF. The CDR3 region has the DNA TGTGCCAGCAGCTCGAGAGGGATCAACTACAATGAGCAGTTCTTC. This chain connects TRBV7-2 to TRBJ2-1; tentatively, D is TRBD2 (5 bases). Trimming stripped 4 bases from V and 3 bases from J, with 13 bases between. This CDR3 spans 15 amino acids. Germline V gives CDR1 SGHTA, CDR2 FQGNSA.

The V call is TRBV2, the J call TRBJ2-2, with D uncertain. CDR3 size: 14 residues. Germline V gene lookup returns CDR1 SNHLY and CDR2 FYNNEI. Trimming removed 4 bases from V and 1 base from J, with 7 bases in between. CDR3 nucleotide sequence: TGTGCCAGCAGTGTCACCCGGAACACCGGGGAGCTGTTTTTT. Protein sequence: CASSVTRNTGELFF.

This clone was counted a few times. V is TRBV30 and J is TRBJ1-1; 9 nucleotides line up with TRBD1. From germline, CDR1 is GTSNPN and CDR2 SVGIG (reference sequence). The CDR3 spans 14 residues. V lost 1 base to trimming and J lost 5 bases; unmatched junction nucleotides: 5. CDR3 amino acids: CAWSGDREGTEAFF. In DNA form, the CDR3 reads TGTGCCTGGAGTGGGGACAGGGAGGGTACTGAAGCTTTCTTT.